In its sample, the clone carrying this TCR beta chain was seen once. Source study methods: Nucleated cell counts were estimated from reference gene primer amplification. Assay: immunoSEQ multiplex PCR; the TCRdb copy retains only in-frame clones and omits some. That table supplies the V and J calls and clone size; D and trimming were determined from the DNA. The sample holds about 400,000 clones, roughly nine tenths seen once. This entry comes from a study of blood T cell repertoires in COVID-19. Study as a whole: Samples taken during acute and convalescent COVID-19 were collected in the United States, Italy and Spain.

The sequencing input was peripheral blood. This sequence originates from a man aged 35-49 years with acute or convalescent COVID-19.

CDR3 DNA: TGCAGCGAGATAGGAGGGAGCACAGATACGCAGTATTTT. It is translated as CSEIGGSTDTQYF. The chain recombines TRBV29-1 with TRBJ2-3; tentatively, D is TRBD2 (6 bases). This CDR3 contains 13 residues. Germline CDR1 reads SQVTM; CDR2 reads ANQGSEA. V was trimmed by 7 bases and J by 0 bases, leaving 11 bases between them.